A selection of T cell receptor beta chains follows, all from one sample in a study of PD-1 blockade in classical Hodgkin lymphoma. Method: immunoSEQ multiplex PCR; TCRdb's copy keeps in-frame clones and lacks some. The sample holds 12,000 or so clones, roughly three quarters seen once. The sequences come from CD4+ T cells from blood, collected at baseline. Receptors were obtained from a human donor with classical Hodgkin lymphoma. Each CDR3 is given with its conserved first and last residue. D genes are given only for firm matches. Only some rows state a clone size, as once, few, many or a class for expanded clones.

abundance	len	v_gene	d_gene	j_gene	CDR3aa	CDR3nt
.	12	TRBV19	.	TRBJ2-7	CASSPDSYEQYF	TGTGCCAGTAGTCCCGACTCCTACGAGCAGTACTTC
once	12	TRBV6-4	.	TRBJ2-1	CASSGSERKQFF	TGTGCCAGCAGTGGCTCAGAGCGGAAGCAGTTCTTC
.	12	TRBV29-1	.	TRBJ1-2	CSVALQGYGYTF	TGCAGCGTTGCACTACAGGGTTATGGCTACACCTTC
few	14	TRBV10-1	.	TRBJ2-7	CASIVSANSYEQYF	TGCGCCAGCATAGTGTCAGCGAACTCCTACGAGCAGTACTTC
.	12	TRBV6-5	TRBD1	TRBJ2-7	CTSTGDSYEQYF	TGTACGTCGACAGGGGACTCCTACGAGCAGTACTTC
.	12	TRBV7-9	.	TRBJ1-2	CASSLEGYGYTF	TGTGCCAGCAGCTTAGAGGGCTATGGCTACACCTTC
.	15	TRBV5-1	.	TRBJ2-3	CASSLASGLTDTQYF	TGCGCCAGCAGCTTGGCCTCGGGTTTAACAGATACGCAGTATTTT
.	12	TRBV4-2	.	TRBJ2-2	CASSHPTGELFF	TGTGCCAGCAGCCATCCCACGGGGGAGCTGTTTTTT
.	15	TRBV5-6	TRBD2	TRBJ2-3	CASSLSGGASDTQYF	TGTGCCAGCAGCTTGTCCGGGGGGGCAAGCGATACGCAGTATTTT
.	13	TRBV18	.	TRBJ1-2	CASSPSGHYGYTF	TGTGCCAGCTCACCATCAGGGCACTATGGCTACACCTTC
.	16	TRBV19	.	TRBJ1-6	CASSISEDPGHSPLHF	TGTGCCAGTAGTATCTCGGAGGATCCGGGACATTCACCCCTCCACTTT
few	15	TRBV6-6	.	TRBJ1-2	CASSYSLPPNYGYTF	TGTGCCAGCAGTTACTCTCTGCCTCCCAACTATGGCTACACCTTC
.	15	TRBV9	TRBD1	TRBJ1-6	CASSVGDREDSPLHF	TGTGCCAGCAGCGTAGGGGACAGGGAAGATTCACCCCTCCACTTT
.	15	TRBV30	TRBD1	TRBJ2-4	CAWSVWDRVANIQYF	TGTGCCTGGAGTGTTTGGGACAGGGTGGCAAACATTCAGTACTTC
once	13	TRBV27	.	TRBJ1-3	CASSFLGGNTIYF	TGTGCCAGCAGTTTCCTCGGGGGAAACACCATATATTTT
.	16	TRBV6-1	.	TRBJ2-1	CASSELFDRSYNEQFF	TGTGCCAGCAGTGAACTTTTCGACCGATCCTACAATGAGCAGTTCTTC
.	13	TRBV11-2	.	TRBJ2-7	CASSSSGGAEQYF	TGTGCCAGCAGCTCCTCCGGTGGGGCCGAGCAGTACTTC
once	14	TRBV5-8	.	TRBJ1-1	CASSPTRSGTEAFF	TGTGCCAGCAGCCCGACGCGCTCCGGCACTGAAGCTTTCTTT
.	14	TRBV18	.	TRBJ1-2	CASPGPEGRYGYTF	TGTGCCAGCCCGGGCCCCGAAGGCCGCTATGGCTACACCTTC
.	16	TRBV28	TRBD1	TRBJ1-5	CASRAGTGAGNQPQHF	TGTGCCAGCAGAGCCGGGACAGGGGCAGGCAATCAGCCCCAGCATTTT
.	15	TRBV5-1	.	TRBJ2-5	CASSLATRGGETQYF	TGCGCCAGCAGCTTGGCTACCAGGGGTGGAGAGACCCAGTACTTC
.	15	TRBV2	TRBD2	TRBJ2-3	CASSETSGDTDTQYF	TGTGCCAGCAGTGAGACTAGCGGGGACACAGATACGCAGTATTTT
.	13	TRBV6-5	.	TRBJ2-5	CASSSRARGTQYF	TGTGCCAGCAGCTCCCGGGCCCGGGGGACCCAGTACTTC
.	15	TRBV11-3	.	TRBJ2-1	CASSLVPGSYNEQFF	TGTGCCAGCAGCTTAGTGCCGGGCTCCTACAATGAGCAGTTCTTC
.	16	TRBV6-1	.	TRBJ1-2	CASSEARWGQSYGYTF	TGTGCCAGCAGTGAAGCCCGTTGGGGGCAGAGCTATGGCTACACCTTC
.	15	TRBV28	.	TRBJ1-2	CASSETGRDNYGYTF	TGTGCCAGCAGTGAAACGGGACGGGATAACTATGGCTACACCTTC
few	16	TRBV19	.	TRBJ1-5	CASAKSQVSVNQPQHF	TGTGCCAGTGCCAAAAGTCAGGTCAGCGTCAATCAGCCCCAGCATTTT
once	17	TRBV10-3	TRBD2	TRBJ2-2	CAISENSGQPFTGELFF	TGTGCCATCAGTGAGAATAGCGGGCAGCCTTTCACCGGGGAGCTGTTTTTT
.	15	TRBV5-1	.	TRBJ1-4	CASSLDGGRLEKLFF	TGCGCCAGCAGCTTGGATGGCGGTAGGTTGGAAAAACTGTTTTTT
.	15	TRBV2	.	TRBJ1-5	CASSEGAYSNQPQHF	TGTGCCAGCAGTGAAGGCGCATATAGCAATCAGCCCCAGCATTTT
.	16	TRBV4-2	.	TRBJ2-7	CASSPAAGSDLYEQYF	TGTGCCAGCAGCCCAGCCGCCGGGTCGGATCTCTACGAGCAGTACTTC
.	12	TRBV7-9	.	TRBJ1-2	CASSHPRAGYTF	TGTGCCAGCAGCCATCCAAGGGCTGGCTACACCTTC
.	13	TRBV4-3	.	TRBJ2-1	CASSSSQNNEQFF	TGCGCCAGCAGCTCCTCACAGAACAATGAGCAGTTCTTC
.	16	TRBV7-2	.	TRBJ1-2	CASSSSVTVTNYGYTF	TGTGCCAGCAGCTCAAGCGTTACAGTTACTAACTATGGCTACACCTTC
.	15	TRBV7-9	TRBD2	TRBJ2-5	CASSIGTSGKETQYF	TGTGCCAGCAGCATCGGGACTAGCGGGAAAGAGACCCAGTACTTC
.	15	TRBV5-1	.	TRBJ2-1	CASSFGTPSYNEQFF	TGCGCCAGCAGCTTCGGGACACCCTCCTACAATGAGCAGTTCTTC
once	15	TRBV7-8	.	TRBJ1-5	CASSLDEASNQPQHF	TGTGCCAGCAGCTTAGACGAAGCTAGCAATCAGCCCCAGCATTTT
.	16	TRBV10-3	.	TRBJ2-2	CAISGDQKPLVGELFF	TGTGCCATCAGTGGAGATCAGAAGCCCCTGGTCGGGGAGCTGTTTTTT
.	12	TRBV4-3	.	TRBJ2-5	CASSQAGETQYF	TGCGCCAGCAGCCAAGCGGGAGAGACCCAGTACTTC